Listed below are T cell receptor beta chains from one sample, sequenced in a study of cytomegalovirus exposure and HLA in healthy donors. Clones were read by immunoSEQ multiplex PCR, and TCRdb kept only the in-frame ones, dropping some. The repertoire has under 250,000 clones, 65% to 85% of them found once; the top ten carry 1.7%. The sample consisted of PBMCs. The receptor set was obtained from a man aged 45 to 65 in good health and CMV-seronegative. The CDR3 runs from the conserved cysteine through the conserved F or W. A D gene is named only where the DNA matches it firmly. Clone size is stated in some rows and not others, as once, few, many or a class when expanded.

j_call clone_size d_call v_call cdr3_aa cdr3_nt
TRBJ2-5 once - TRBV5-1 CASSYTSPSETQYF TGCGCCAGCAGCTACACTAGCCCCAGCGAGACCCAGTACTTC
TRBJ2-2 - - TRBV18 CASSPRVQTGELFF TGTGCCAGCTCACCAAGAGTACAGACCGGGGAGCTGTTTTTT
TRBJ1-5 - - TRBV10-3 CAISESEVSKPQHF TGTGCCATCAGTGAGTCGGAGGTTTCGAAGCCCCAGCATTTT
TRBJ1-3 - - TRBV10-1 CASSDGDLGNTIYF TGCGCCAGCAGTGACGGGGATCTTGGAAACACCATATATTTT
TRBJ2-7 once - TRBV21-1 CASSGRGFYEQYF TGTGCCAGCAGTGGGCGGGGGTTCTACGAGCAGTACTTC
TRBJ1-1 once - TRBV7-9 CASSPKRRIRGGTEAFF TGTGCCAGCAGCCCAAAACGGCGGATCCGGGGAGGAACTGAAGCTTTCTTT
TRBJ2-1 - - TRBV7-9 CASSLVARGNEQFF TGTGCCAGCAGCTTAGTCGCTCGGGGAAATGAGCAGTTCTTC
TRBJ2-1 - - TRBV28 CASSLGGINEQFF TGTGCCAGCAGTTTAGGGGGGATCAATGAGCAGTTCTTC
TRBJ2-7 - TRBD1 TRBV9 CASSVGDRIYEQYF TGTGCCAGCAGCGTAGGGGACAGGATTTACGAGCAGTACTTC
TRBJ2-7 - TRBD1 TRBV18 CASSRRDREYEQYF TGTGCCAGCTCCCGACGGGACAGGGAATACGAGCAGTACTTC
TRBJ2-7 - - TRBV28 CASSPFALGQYF TGTGCCAGCAGTCCATTTGCCCTCGGGCAGTACTTC
TRBJ1-5 - - TRBV19 CASTTRRSGYNQPQHF TGTGCCAGTACGACTAGGCGTAGTGGTTACAATCAGCCCCAGCATTTT
TRBJ2-3 - TRBD2 TRBV4-1 CASSPKLPGLAGRTDTQYF TGCGCCAGCAGCCCGAAGCTCCCGGGACTAGCGGGACGCACAGATACGCAGTATTTT
TRBJ1-4 - TRBD1 TRBV18 CASSPFTGEMEKLFF TGTGCCAGCTCACCCTTCACAGGGGAGATGGAAAAACTGTTTTTT
TRBJ1-5 few - TRBV27 CASSLTGDQPQHF TGTGCCAGCAGTTTAACCGGGGATCAGCCCCAGCATTTT
TRBJ2-5 - TRBD1 TRBV5-1 CASSSPGTGRETQYF TGCGCCAGCAGCTCACCCGGGACAGGGCGGGAGACCCAGTACTTC
TRBJ2-3 - TRBD1 TRBV18 CASSQVRTGGSDTQYF TGTGCCAGCTCCCAAGTACGGACAGGGGGTTCGGATACGCAGTATTTT
TRBJ1-6 few TRBD1 TRBV28 CASSLEGAQNSPLHF TGTGCCAGCAGTTTAGAGGGGGCACAAAATTCACCCCTCCACTTT
TRBJ2-7 - TRBD2 TRBV10-3 CAISESSGSGEQYF TGTGCCATCAGTGAGTCGAGCGGGAGCGGTGAGCAGTACTTC
TRBJ1-5 - - TRBV27 CASSLQYSNQPQHF TGTGCCAGCAGTTTACAGTATAGCAATCAGCCCCAGCATTTT
TRBJ2-1 - TRBD2 TRBV4-1 CASSQNPGLAGEDEQFF TGCGCCAGCAGCCAGAACCCGGGGCTAGCGGGAGAGGATGAGCAGTTCTTC
TRBJ2-7 - TRBD1 TRBV7-3 CASSPGTGSTSYEQYF TGTGCCAGCAGCCCGGGGACAGGGTCCACCTCCTACGAGCAGTACTTC
TRBJ2-1 - TRBD2 TRBV28 CASSWTSGQFF TGTGCCAGCAGTTGGACTAGCGGGCAGTTCTTC
TRBJ2-3 - TRBD1 TRBV2 CASTAAGGSRDTQYF TGTGCCAGCACCGCGGCAGGGGGAAGTCGAGATACGCAGTATTTT
TRBJ2-7 few TRBD1 TRBV4-2 CASSQRLTGVLYEQYF TGTGCCAGCAGCCAAAGGTTGACAGGGGTTCTCTACGAGCAGTACTTC
TRBJ2-7 few - TRBV5-6 CASSFLGAYEQYF TGTGCCAGCAGCTTCCTAGGTGCATACGAGCAGTACTTC
TRBJ2-1 - TRBD2 TRBV30 CAWGTSGSWSYNEQFF TGTGCCTGGGGGACTAGCGGGAGTTGGTCCTACAATGAGCAGTTCTTC
TRBJ2-3 - - TRBV29-1 CSVDRGFTDTQYF TGCAGCGTTGACAGGGGCTTTACAGATACGCAGTATTTT
TRBJ2-5 - TRBD1 TRBV28 CASSPAGGRETQYF TGTGCCAGCAGTCCGGCAGGGGGCCGGGAGACCCAGTACTTC
TRBJ2-3 - TRBD2 TRBV28 CASSFWREGTDTQYF TGTGCCAGCAGTTTTTGGCGGGAGGGCACAGATACGCAGTATTTT
TRBJ2-1 few - TRBV15 CATSRDREPYNEQFF TGTGCCACCAGCAGAGATCGGGAACCTTACAATGAGCAGTTCTTC
TRBJ2-7 - TRBD1 TRBV7-9 CASSLNSGTGHEQYF TGTGCCAGCAGTTTAAACTCCGGGACAGGCCACGAGCAGTACTTC